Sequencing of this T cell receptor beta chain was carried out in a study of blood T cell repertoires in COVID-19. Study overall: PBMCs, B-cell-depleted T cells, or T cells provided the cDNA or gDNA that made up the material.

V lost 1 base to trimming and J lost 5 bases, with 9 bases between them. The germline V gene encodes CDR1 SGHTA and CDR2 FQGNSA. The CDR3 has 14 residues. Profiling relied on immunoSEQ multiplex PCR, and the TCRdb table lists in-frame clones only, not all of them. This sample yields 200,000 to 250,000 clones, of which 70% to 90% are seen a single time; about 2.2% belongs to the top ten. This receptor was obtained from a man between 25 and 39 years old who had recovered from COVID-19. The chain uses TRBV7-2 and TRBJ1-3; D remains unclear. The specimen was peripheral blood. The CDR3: CASSLGAGRNTIYF. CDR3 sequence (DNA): TGTGCCAGCAGCTTAGGGGCAGGTCGAAACACCATATATTTT.